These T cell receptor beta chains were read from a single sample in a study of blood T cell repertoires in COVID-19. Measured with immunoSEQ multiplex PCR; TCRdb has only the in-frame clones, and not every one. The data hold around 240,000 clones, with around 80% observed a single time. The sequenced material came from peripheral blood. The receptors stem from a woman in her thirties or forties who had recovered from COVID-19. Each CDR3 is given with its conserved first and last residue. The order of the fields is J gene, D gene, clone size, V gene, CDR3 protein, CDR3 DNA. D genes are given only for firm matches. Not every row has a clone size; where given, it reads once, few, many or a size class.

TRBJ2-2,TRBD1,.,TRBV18,CASSPPRDSLNTGELFF,TGTGCCAGCTCACCACCCAGGGACAGCTTGAACACCGGGGAGCTGTTTTTT
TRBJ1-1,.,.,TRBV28,CASSLDGFTEAFF,TGTGCCAGCAGTTTAGACGGGTTTACTGAAGCTTTCTTT
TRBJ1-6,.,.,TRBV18,CASSPPNEAGAAPLHF,TGTGCCAGCTCACCACCGAACGAGGCAGGGGCGGCACCCCTCCACTTT
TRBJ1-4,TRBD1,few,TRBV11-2,CASSLGQGFEKLFF,TGTGCCAGCAGCTTGGGACAGGGTTTTGAAAAACTGTTTTTT
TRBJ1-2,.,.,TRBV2,CASIDSNNYGYTF,TGTGCCAGCATCGACAGTAACAACTATGGCTACACCTTC
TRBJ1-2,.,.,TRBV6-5,CASGRDGGPYGYTF,TGTGCCAGCGGCAGAGACGGGGGTCCCTATGGCTACACCTTC
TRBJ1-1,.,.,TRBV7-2,CASSLAVTTPTEAFF,TGTGCCAGCAGCTTAGCGGTGACGACACCCACTGAAGCTTTCTTT
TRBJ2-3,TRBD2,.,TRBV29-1,CSVDGRGGIVDTQYF,TGCAGCGTTGATGGGCGGGGGGGCATCGTGGATACGCAGTATTTT
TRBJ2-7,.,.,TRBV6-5,CASLGYSGEQYF,TGTGCCAGCCTAGGGTACTCGGGAGAGCAGTACTTC
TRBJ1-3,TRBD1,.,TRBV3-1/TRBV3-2,CASSPQTGTTGNTIYF,TGTGCCAGCAGCCCCCAGACAGGGACCACTGGAAACACCATATATTTT
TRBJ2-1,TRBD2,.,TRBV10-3,CAISESLGGGDHNEQFF,TGTGCCATCAGTGAGTCGTTGGGCGGGGGGGATCACAATGAGCAGTTCTTC
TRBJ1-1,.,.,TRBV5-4,CASSWDMNTEAFF,TGTGCCAGCAGCTGGGACATGAACACTGAAGCTTTCTTT
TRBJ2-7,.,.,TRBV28,CASRPQGTDEQYF,TGTGCCAGCAGACCGCAGGGAACTGACGAGCAGTACTTC
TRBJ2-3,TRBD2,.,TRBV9,CASSSGTSSTDTQYF,TGTGCCAGCAGCTCAGGGACTAGTAGCACAGATACGCAGTATTTT
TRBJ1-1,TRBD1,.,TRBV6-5,CASSYQGARTEAFF,TGTGCCAGCAGTTACCAGGGGGCGCGGACTGAAGCTTTCTTT
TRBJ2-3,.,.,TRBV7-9,CASKPGDSRLPDTQYF,TGTGCCAGCAAACCGGGGGACAGTAGACTCCCAGATACGCAGTATTTT
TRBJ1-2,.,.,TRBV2,CASTIRNSIYGYTF,TGTGCCAGCACGATTAGAAATTCGATCTATGGCTACACCTTC
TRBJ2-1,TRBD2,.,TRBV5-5,CASSLESGANYNEQFF,TGTGCCAGCAGCTTGGAGAGCGGGGCGAACTACAATGAGCAGTTCTTC
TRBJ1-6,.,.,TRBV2,CASSERTQLSPLHF,TGTGCCAGCAGTGAACGGACACAGCTTTCACCCCTCCACTTT
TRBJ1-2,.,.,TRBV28,CASSLGHSTGPYGYTF,TGTGCCAGCAGTTTAGGGCACTCAACAGGGCCCTATGGCTACACCTTC
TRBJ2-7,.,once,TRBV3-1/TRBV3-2,CASSQVTGMTDYEQYF,TGTGCCAGCAGCCAAGTCACCGGGATGACCGACTACGAGCAGTACTTC
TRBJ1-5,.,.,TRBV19,CASRTVSNQPQHF,TGTGCCAGTAGGACAGTTAGCAATCAGCCCCAGCATTTT
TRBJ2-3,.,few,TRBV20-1,CSASESSKDTQYF,TGCAGTGCTAGTGAGTCTAGCAAAGATACGCAGTATTTT
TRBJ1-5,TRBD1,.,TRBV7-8,CASRRTGERIQPQHF,TGTGCCAGCAGACGGACAGGGGAAAGGATCCAGCCCCAGCATTTT
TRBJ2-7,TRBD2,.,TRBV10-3,CAISVMAGAYEQYF,TGTGCCATCAGTGTAATGGCGGGGGCCTACGAGCAGTACTTC
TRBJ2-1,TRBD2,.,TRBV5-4,CASSRNSGGAYNEQFF,TGTGCCAGCAGCCGCAATAGCGGGGGGGCTTATAATGAGCAGTTCTTC
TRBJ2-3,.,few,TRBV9,CASSEENTDTQYF,TGTGCCAGCAGCGAGGAGAACACAGATACGCAGTATTTT
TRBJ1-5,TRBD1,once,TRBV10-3,CAISEWGQGEPQHF,TGTGCCATCAGTGAGTGGGGACAGGGGGAGCCCCAGCATTTT
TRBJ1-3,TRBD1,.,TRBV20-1,CSASPGQTSGNTIYF,TGCAGTGCTAGTCCGGGACAGACCTCTGGAAACACCATATATTTT
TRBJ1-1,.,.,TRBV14,CASSILENTEAFF,TGTGCCAGCAGCATCTTAGAGAACACTGAAGCTTTCTTT
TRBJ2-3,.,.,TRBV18,CASSPSPGRSTDTQYF,TGTGCCAGCTCACCATCCCCAGGTCGGAGCACAGATACGCAGTATTTT
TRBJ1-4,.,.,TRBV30,CAWSVPMAGRGKLFF,TGTGCCTGGAGTGTACCGATGGCAGGCCGAGGGAAACTGTTTTTT
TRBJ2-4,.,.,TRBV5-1,CASSSQPGGAEVKNIQYF,TGCGCCAGCAGCAGCCAACCCGGTGGGGCTGAGGTCAAAAACATTCAGTACTTC
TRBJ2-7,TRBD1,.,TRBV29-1,CSGNRGLEQYF,TGCAGCGGGAACAGGGGGCTCGAGCAGTACTTC
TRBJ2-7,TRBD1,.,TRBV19,CASSVPGQVGEQYF,TGTGCCAGTAGTGTCCCGGGACAGGTGGGCGAGCAGTACTTC
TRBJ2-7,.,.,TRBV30,CAWSPGSYEQYF,TGTGCCTGGAGCCCCGGGAGTTACGAGCAGTACTTC
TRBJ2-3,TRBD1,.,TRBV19,CASTGTGDDTQYF,TGTGCCAGTACCGGGACAGGGGATGATACGCAGTATTTT
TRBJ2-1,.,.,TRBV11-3,CASSLDGQAGSYNEQFF,TGTGCCAGCAGCTTAGACGGCCAGGCAGGGTCCTACAATGAGCAGTTCTTC
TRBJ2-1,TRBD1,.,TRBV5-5,CASTPGWGTGFLNEQFF,TGTGCCAGCACCCCTGGGTGGGGGACAGGGTTTTTAAATGAGCAGTTCTTC
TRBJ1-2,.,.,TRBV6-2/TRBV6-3,CASSYSQASGGYTF,TGTGCCAGCAGTTACTCGCAGGCCTCTGGGGGCTACACCTTC
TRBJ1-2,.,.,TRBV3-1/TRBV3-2,CASSLPGVRYGYTF,TGTGCCAGCAGCCTTCCAGGGGTACGGTATGGCTACACCTTC
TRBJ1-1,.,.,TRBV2,CASRWDTNTEAFF,TGTGCCAGCAGGTGGGACACCAACACTGAAGCTTTCTTT
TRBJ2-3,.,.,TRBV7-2,CASSFSQADTQYF,TGTGCCAGCAGCTTTAGTCAGGCGGATACGCAGTATTTT
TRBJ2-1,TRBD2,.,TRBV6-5,CASRVAGDVEQFF,TGTGCCAGCAGAGTAGCGGGGGACGTTGAGCAGTTCTTC
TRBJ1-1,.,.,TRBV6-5,CASTSGQINTEAFF,TGTGCCAGCACGTCAGGACAGATAAACACTGAAGCTTTCTTT
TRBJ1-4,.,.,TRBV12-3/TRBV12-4,CASTNNEKLFF,TGTGCCAGCACCAATAATGAAAAACTGTTTTTT
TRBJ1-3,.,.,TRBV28,CASSPKWGGGNTIYF,TGTGCCAGCAGTCCCAAGTGGGGGGGCGGAAACACCATATATTTT
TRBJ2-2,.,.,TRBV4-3,CASSQELVTGELFF,TGCGCCAGCAGCCAAGAACTTGTCACCGGGGAGCTGTTTTTT
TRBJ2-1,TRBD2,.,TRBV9,CASSAGLAGYNEQFF,TGTGCCAGCAGCGCCGGACTAGCGGGGTATAATGAGCAGTTCTTC
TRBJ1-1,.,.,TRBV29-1,CSVEYYGVNTEAFF,TGCAGCGTTGAATACTACGGGGTGAACACTGAAGCTTTCTTT
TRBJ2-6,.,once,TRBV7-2,CASSLGSRLSGANVLTF,TGTGCCAGCAGCCTAGGATCGAGACTCTCTGGGGCCAACGTCCTGACTTTC
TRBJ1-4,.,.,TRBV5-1,CASSLTGSYEKLFF,TGCGCCAGCAGCTTGACAGGAAGCTATGAAAAACTGTTTTTT
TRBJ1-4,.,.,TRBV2,CASSELGGGNEKLFF,TGTGCCAGCAGTGAATTGGGAGGCGGGAATGAAAAACTGTTTTTT
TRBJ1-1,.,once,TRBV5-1,CASSFRGGYPSEAFF,TGCGCCAGCAGCTTTCGGGGAGGATACCCTTCTGAAGCTTTCTTT